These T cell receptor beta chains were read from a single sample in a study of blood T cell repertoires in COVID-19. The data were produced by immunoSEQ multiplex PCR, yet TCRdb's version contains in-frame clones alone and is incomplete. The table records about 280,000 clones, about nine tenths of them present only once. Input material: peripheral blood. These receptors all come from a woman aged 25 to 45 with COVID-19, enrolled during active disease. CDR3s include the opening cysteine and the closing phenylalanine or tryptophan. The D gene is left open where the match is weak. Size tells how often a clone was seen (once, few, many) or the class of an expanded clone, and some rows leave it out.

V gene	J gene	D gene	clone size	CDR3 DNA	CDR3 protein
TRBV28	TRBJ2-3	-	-	TGTGGAAGTAAGGGGTCGACAGATACGCAGTATTTT	CGSKGSTDTQYF
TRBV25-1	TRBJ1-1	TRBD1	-	TGTGCCAGCAGTGGGACAGGGGGACTCGAGGCTTTCTTT	CASSGTGGLEAFF
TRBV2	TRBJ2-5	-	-	TGTGCCAGCAGTGAGCTCGCTAGCTGGGCGGAGACCCAGTACTTC	CASSELASWAETQYF
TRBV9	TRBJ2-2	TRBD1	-	TGTGCCAGCAGCGTAGTAGAGGGGGCCACCGGGGAGCTGTTTTTT	CASSVVEGATGELFF
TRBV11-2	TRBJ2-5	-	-	TGTGCCAGCAGCTCCCGCCGACTACGCCAAGAGACCCAGTACTTC	CASSSRRLRQETQYF
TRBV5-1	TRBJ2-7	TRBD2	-	TGCGCCAGCAGTGGGGGAGGGGACGAGCAGTACTTC	CASSGGGDEQYF
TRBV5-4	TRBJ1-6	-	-	TGTGCCAGCAGCTCTGCCCCACTACTCTCACCCCTCCACTTT	CASSSAPLLSPLHF
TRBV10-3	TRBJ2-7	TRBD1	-	TGTGCCATCAGTGTATCAACGACAGGGGAGGCTGTCGAGCAGTACTTC	CAISVSTTGEAVEQYF
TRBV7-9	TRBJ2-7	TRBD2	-	TGTGCCAGCAGCCATGGACTAGCGGGAGGTGGGCAGTACTTC	CASSHGLAGGGQYF
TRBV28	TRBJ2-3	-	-	TGTGCCAGCAGTTTAGGTCTGGAGTCCCCCACAGATACGCAGTATTTT	CASSLGLESPTDTQYF
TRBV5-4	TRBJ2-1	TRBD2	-	TGTGCCAGCAGGTCCGGGACTAGCGGTGGGGATGAGCAGTTCTTC	CASRSGTSGGDEQFF
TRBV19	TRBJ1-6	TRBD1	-	TGTGCCAGTACCACAGGGGGCTGGTTTGATTCACCCCTCCACTTT	CASTTGGWFDSPLHF
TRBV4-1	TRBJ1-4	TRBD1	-	TGCGCCAGCAGGGCTACAGGGGGTGATGAAAAACTGTTTTTT	CASRATGGDEKLFF
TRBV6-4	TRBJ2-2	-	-	TGTGCCAGCAGTGACTCAGCAGGGGGAGGTACCGGGGAGCTGTTTTTT	CASSDSAGGGTGELFF
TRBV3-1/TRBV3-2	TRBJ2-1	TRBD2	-	TGTGCCAGCAGCCTTTTACCAGGCGGGAGGGCGAGTGAGCAGTTCTTC	CASSLLPGGRASEQFF
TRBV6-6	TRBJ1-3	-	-	TGTGCCAGCAGTTACGGCCAGATGTACTCTGGAAACACCATATATTTT	CASSYGQMYSGNTIYF
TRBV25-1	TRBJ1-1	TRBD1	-	TGTGCCAGCAGTGAGGCGGACAGGGAAAACACTGAAGCTTTCTTT	CASSEADRENTEAFF
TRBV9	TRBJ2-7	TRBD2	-	TGTGCCAGCAGCCGGGGGGGAGCTTACGAGCAGTACTTC	CASSRGGAYEQYF
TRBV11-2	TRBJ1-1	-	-	TGTGCCAGCAGCTTCTCAGGCCAGCAGTTTACTGAAGCTTTCTTT	CASSFSGQQFTEAFF
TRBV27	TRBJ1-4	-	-	TGTGCCAGCAGTATAACAGGGAAGGGGGAAAAACTGTTTTTT	CASSITGKGEKLFF
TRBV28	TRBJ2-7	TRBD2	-	TGTGCCAGCAGTTTTCGCGGGAGGCCCGCCTACGAGCAGTACTTC	CASSFRGRPAYEQYF
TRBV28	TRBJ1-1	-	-	TGTGCCAGCAGTTGGGCAGGAAACACTGAAGCTTTCTTT	CASSWAGNTEAFF
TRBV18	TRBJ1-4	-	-	TGTGCCAGCTCACCACAGGGGTATGAAAAACTGTTTTTT	CASSPQGYEKLFF
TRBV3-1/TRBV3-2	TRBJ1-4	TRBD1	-	TGTGCCAGCAGCCAAGACCCGGGCAGGGGGCCTAATGAAAAACTGTTTTTT	CASSQDPGRGPNEKLFF
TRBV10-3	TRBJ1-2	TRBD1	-	TGTGCCGCCAGGGAGACAGGGGGGTACTATGGCTACACCTTC	CAARETGGYYGYTF
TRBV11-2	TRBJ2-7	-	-	TGTGCCAGCAGCCCAGCCAGGGGAGAAAAGCAGTACTTC	CASSPARGEKQYF
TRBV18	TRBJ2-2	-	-	TGTGCCAGCTCACCTATCGAGGGCACCGGGGAGCTGTTTTTT	CASSPIEGTGELFF
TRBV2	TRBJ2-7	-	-	TGTGCCAGCACTTTGACTTATACTTCCTACGAGCAGTACTTC	CASTLTYTSYEQYF
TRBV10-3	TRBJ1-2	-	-	TGTGCCTCGCATGTGGGCCCCCGATTTGGCTACACCTTC	CASHVGPRFGYTF
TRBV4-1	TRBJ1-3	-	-	TGCGCCAGCAGCCGATACCCAGGGGTATCTGGAAACACCATATATTTT	CASSRYPGVSGNTIYF
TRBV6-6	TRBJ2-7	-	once	TGTGCCAGCAGTTTCCCCAGGGAAGTGACCTACGAGCAGTACTTC	CASSFPREVTYEQYF
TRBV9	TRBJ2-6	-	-	TGTGCCAGCAGCGTAGCTACTGGTGGGGCCAACGTCCTGACTTTC	CASSVATGGANVLTF
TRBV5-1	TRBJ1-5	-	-	TGCGCCAGCAGTGAAAGGCCCGGCGGGGGCCAGCCCCAGCATTTT	CASSERPGGGQPQHF
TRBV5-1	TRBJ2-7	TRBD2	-	TGCGCCAGCAGCCTAGGGACTAGCGGATACTACGAGCAGTACTTC	CASSLGTSGYYEQYF
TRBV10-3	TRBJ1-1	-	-	TGTGCCATCAGCTCTGGTCCACGAGACACTGAAGCTTTCTTT	CAISSGPRDTEAFF
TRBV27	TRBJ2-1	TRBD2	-	TGTGCCAGCAGGCAGGGAGGGGCCTTTAGCTCCTACAATGAGCAGTTCTTC	CASRQGGAFSSYNEQFF
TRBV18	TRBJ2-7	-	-	TGTGCCAGCTCACCAGGGCAGGGTGTCCACGAGCAGTACTTC	CASSPGQGVHEQYF
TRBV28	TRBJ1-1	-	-	TGTGCCAGCAGTCTCCCAGGACAGAACACTGAAGCTTTCTTT	CASSLPGQNTEAFF
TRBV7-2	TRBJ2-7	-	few	TGTGCCAGCAGCCAAGGAGCTACCTACGAGCAGTACTTC	CASSQGATYEQYF
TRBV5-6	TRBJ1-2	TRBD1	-	TGTGCCAGCAGCTTCGGGACAGGGCAAGCTAACTATGGCTACACCTTC	CASSFGTGQANYGYTF
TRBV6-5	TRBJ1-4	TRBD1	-	TGTGCAAGCGAGAGACAGGGGGCAGGGGGAGAAAAACTGTTTTTT	CASERQGAGGEKLFF
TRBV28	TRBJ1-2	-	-	TGTGCCAGCAGTTTATACGGGTATGGCTACACCTTC	CASSLYGYGYTF
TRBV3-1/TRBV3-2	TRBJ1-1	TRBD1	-	TGTGCCAGCAGCGGACAGGGGGAGGCTTTCTTT	CASSGQGEAFF
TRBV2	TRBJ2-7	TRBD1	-	TGTGCCAGCAGCCTTGGACAGGTCAACTACGAGCAGTACTTC	CASSLGQVNYEQYF
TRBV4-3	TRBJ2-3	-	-	TGCGCCAGCAGCCAAATCCGGGGGTCAGATACGCAGTATTTT	CASSQIRGSDTQYF
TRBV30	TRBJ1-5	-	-	TGTGCCTCTTCGTGGGGGCAGTATAGCAATCAGCCCCAGCATTTT	CASSWGQYSNQPQHF
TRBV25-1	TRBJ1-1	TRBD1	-	TGTGCCAGCAGTGAATCTGTGTCAGGGGGCACTGAAGCTTTCTTT	CASSESVSGGTEAFF
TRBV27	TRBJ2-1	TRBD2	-	TGTGCCAGCAGTTTTTACGGGAGGCGCTCCTACAATGAGCAGTTCTTC	CASSFYGRRSYNEQFF
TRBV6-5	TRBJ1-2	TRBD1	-	TGTGCCAGCAGTTTCCCCGACAGGGCTGACTATGGCTACACCTTC	CASSFPDRADYGYTF
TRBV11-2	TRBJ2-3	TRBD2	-	TGTGCCAGCAGCTTAGACGGGAGGCCCACAGATACGCAGTATTTT	CASSLDGRPTDTQYF
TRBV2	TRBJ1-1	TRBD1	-	TGTGCCAGCATGTTCCTCACAGGGGCTCCTGAAGCTTTCTTT	CASMFLTGAPEAFF
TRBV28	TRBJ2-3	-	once	TGTGCCAGCAGTTGGACACCCAGCACAGATACGCAGTATTTT	CASSWTPSTDTQYF
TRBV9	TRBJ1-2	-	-	TGTGCCAGCAGCTCGCGGGACAACTATGGCTACACCTTC	CASSSRDNYGYTF